This TCR beta chain was obtained from a study of T cells in localized non-small cell lung cancer. The study, taken as a whole, reports: A raised T cell density in blood coincided with lengthier overall survival. When the top 100 tumor clones were examined, a median around 61 of them also appeared in the adjacent lung, which was paired and uninvolved.

Germline CDR1 GTSNPN, CDR2 SVGIG (reference sequence). J was trimmed by 9 bases and V by 3 bases; bases with no gene match: 9. The CDR3 sequence is 14 residues long. TCRdb's table, derived via immunoSEQ multiplex PCR, lists solely in-frame clones and lacks some. The sample shows some 85,000 clones, about three quarters of them seen only once. Notes on this clone: Its specificity is not known.

The V gene is TRBV30, the J gene TRBJ2-1, with 9 bases matching TRBD2. The sample in question was PBMCs, obtained before any cancer treatment. This clonotype was obtained from a man aged 35-69 years with stage II squamous cell lung carcinoma. This CDR3 is CAWRGSGRIGEQFF. CDR3 in DNA: TGTGCCTGGAGGGGGAGCGGGAGGATTGGTGAGCAGTTCTTC. Complete variable domain (other parts from reference TRBV30 and TRBJ2-1): SQTIHQWPATLVQPVGSPLSLECTVEGTSNPNLYWYRQAAGRGLQLLFYSVGIGQISSEVPQNLSASRPQDRQFILSSKKLLLSDSGFYLCAWRGSGRIGEQFFGPGTRLTVL.